This TCR beta chain comes out of a study of blood T cells in healthy people across ages. Study-level points and caveats: While age rose, TCR beta diversity per million T cells dropped in a roughly linear way.

Peripheral blood, about 10 milliliters per donor, was collected. Combining a sample-barcoded 5' primer with a J-beta primer mix, a second PCR ran for 7 to 11 cycles. TCRdb reprocessed the 5' RACE reads with MiXCR, giving one entry per CDR3 protein. This table holds 700,000 to 1,000,000 distinct CDR3 sequences, around 45% found once. In this sample, this clonotype turned up many times. Antigen unknown. This CDR3 has 13 residues. Looked up from germline, CDR1 is SEHNR and CDR2 is FQNEAQ (reference sequence). V shed 5 bases and J shed 5 bases, with 13 bases lying between them. The receptor's source is a man aged 55 to 69 in good health. What was sequenced was blood. The chain has TRBV7-9 and TRBJ2-7, with a tentative D call TRBD2 (5 bases). CDR3 nucleotides: TGTGCCAGCAGCGTGGGAGCCCTAGACGAGCAGTACTTC. Translated: CASSVGALDEQYF.